This entry describes one TCR beta chain. Regions amplified from RNA transcripts were the TCR beta CDR3 regions. The HTBI primer set served for first-round RT-PCR of the TCR CDR3. TCRdb independently ran MiXCR on the multiplex PCR reads; one entry per CDR3 protein. In the table there are over 700,000 distinct CDR3 sequences, about 19% of which are singletons. This entry is derived from a study of T cells in Graves' hyperthyroidism and ophthalmopathy. The CDR3 consists of 16 residues. Between the trimmed V and J ends, which lost 6 bases and 2 bases, there was a span of 20 bases. Germline CDR1 and CDR2: KGHSH and LQKENI.

What was sequenced was blood. This clonotype was sampled from a woman aged 45 to 65 with Graves' hyperthyroidism that later progressed to Graves' ophthalmopathy. The chain has TRBV18 and TRBJ2-7; D might be TRBD2 (6 bases). For the CDR3, the DNA is TGTGCCAGCTCCGCTCCCCCTCCGGGGGACCCCTACGAGCAGTACTTC. Encoded protein: CASSAPPPGDPYEQYF. Full variable domain (missing parts from reference TRBV18 and TRBJ2-7): NAGVMQNPRHLVRRRGQEARLRCSPMKGHSHVYWYRQLPEEGLKFMVYLQKENIIDESGMPKERFSAEFPKEGPSILRIQQVVRGDSAAYFCASSAPPPGDPYEQYFGPGTRLTVT.